These T cell receptor beta chains were read from a single sample in a study of T cell changes during pregnancy in multiple sclerosis. Sequencing used immunoSEQ multiplex PCR; TCRdb keeps in-frame clones, though not all of them. This table has some 70,000 clones, 91% appearing once. The sample in question was CD4+ T cells from peripheral blood mononuclear cells, obtained in the third trimester of pregnancy. These receptors originate from a female donor in good health, enrolled as a control in a pregnancy study. Each CDR3 is given with its conserved first and last residue. Each record gives: D gene, clone size, V gene, J gene, CDR3 DNA, CDR3 protein. The D gene is left open where the match is weak. Clone sizes are given selectively: once, few, many, or a class where the clone is expanded.

>TRBD1|-|TRBV2|TRBJ2-3
TGTGCCAGCAGTGAATCGCTGGGCAGGGGGACAGATACGCAGTATTTT
CASSESLGRGTDTQYF
>TRBD1|once|TRBV18|TRBJ1-4
TGTGCCAGCTCATCCCTCCCCGGGACAGGAGCAACTAATGAAAAACTGTTTTTT
CASSSLPGTGATNEKLFF
>TRBD1|once|TRBV19|TRBJ1-5
TGTGCCAGTACCGGACCCGGACAGGGGAGCAATCAGCCCCAGCATTTT
CASTGPGQGSNQPQHF
>-|-|TRBV27|TRBJ1-2
TGTGCCAGCAGTCCGCGTAGTGCCTATGGCTACACCTTC
CASSPRSAYGYTF
>TRBD2|-|TRBV4-3|TRBJ2-3
TGCGCCAGCAGCCAAGATTGGGGCGGGGGGGGGCGTGGGGATACGCAGTATTTT
CASSQDWGGGGRGDTQYF
>TRBD1|-|TRBV10-3|TRBJ1-2
TGTGCCATCAGGGAGGGGACAGGGGGAACCTATGGCTACACCTTC
CAIREGTGGTYGYTF
>TRBD2|-|TRBV7-2|TRBJ2-3
TGTGCCAGCAGCTTGGGACTAGCGGGGGGGACAGATACGCAGTATTTT
CASSLGLAGGTDTQYF
>TRBD1|few|TRBV30|TRBJ1-4
TGTGCCTGGAGTGCGGACAGGCATGAAAAACTGTTTTTT
CAWSADRHEKLFF
>TRBD2|once|TRBV6-5|TRBJ2-3
TGTGCCAGCAGTAACTTAGCGGGGGGCACAGATACGCAGTATTTT
CASSNLAGGTDTQYF
>TRBD1|-|TRBV7-9|TRBJ2-7
TGTGCCAGCAGCCAACAGGGGAACTCCTACGAGCAGTACTTC
CASSQQGNSYEQYF
>-|-|TRBV7-6|TRBJ2-7
TGTGCCAGCAGCTTCGGGGTTACCTACGAGCAGTACTTC
CASSFGVTYEQYF
>TRBD2|-|TRBV5-5|TRBJ2-1
TGTGCCAGCAGCATACCGGGACTAGCCACCTACAATGAGCAGTTCTTC
CASSIPGLATYNEQFF
>-|-|TRBV9|TRBJ2-2
TGTGCCAGCAGCGTGGGGTGGACACCGAACACCGGGGAGCTGTTTTTT
CASSVGWTPNTGELFF
>-|-|TRBV11-2|TRBJ2-7
TGTGCCAGCAGCCTCCTGGGGGGAGACGAGCAGTACTTC
CASSLLGGDEQYF
>TRBD1|-|TRBV9|TRBJ1-2
TGTGCCAGCAGCGCAGGACAGGGAGTGAGCTATGGCTACACCTTC
CASSAGQGVSYGYTF
>-|-|TRBV5-1|TRBJ2-6
TGCGCCAGCAGCTTGGAACTGCGGTTCGGCCCTGGGGCCAACGTCCTGACTTTC
CASSLELRFGPGANVLTF